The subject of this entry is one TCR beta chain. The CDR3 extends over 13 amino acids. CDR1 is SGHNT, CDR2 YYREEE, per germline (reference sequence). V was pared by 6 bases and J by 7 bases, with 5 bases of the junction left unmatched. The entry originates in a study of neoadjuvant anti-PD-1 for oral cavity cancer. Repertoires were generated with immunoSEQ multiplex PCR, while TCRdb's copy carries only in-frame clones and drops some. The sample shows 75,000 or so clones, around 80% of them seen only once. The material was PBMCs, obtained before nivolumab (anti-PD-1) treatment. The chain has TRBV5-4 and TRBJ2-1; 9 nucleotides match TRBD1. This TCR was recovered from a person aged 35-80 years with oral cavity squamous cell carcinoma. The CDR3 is CASTRTGDNEQFF. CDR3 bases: TGTGCCAGCACCAGGACAGGGGATAATGAGCAGTTCTTC.